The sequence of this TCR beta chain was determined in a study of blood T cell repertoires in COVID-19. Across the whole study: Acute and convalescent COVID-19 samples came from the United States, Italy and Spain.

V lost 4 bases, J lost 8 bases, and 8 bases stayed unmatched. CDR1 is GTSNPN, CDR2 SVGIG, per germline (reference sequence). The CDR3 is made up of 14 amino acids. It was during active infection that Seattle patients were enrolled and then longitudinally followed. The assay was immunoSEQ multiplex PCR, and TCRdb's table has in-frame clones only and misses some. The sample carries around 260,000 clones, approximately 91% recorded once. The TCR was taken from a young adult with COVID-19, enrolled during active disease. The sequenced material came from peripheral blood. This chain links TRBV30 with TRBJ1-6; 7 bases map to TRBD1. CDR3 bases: TGTGCCTGGACTTCCGGGACAGCCTATTCACCCCTCCACTTT. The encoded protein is CAWTSGTAYSPLHF.